This T cell receptor (beta chain) was recorded in a study of cytomegalovirus exposure and HLA in healthy donors (dated by TCRdb to the late 2010s). With regard to the full study: An earlier analysis of approximately 640 of the donors reported more than 250 Gb of sequence data and 100 million to 140 million unique TCR beta sequences from about 200 million T cells. Roughly 300 gigabases of sequencing data and 70 million to 95 million unique TCR sequences made up an early release that covered fewer than 650 HLA-typed donors. The genetic ancestry cluster associated with self-reported Caucasian donors included 81% of the roughly 410 genotyped donors. The study aimed to test whether signatures of past pathogen exposure could be identified by cataloging public T cell receptors. The study profiled the T cell repertoires of about 720 subjects by immunosequencing and related them to cytomegalovirus serostatus. In addition to the first cohort of 666 subjects, a separate validation cohort of 130 or so different subjects was used. To predict cytomegalovirus infection status, the study combined high-throughput TCR immunosequencing, statistical association of individual TCRs with disease status, and machine learning. A later analysis re-analyzed previously published TCR beta repertoires from roughly 690 donors and added high-resolution HLA genotyping to study TCR occurrence patterns. In the later analysis, no new phenotypic data were used to find candidate immune exposures; instead, reliance was placed on TCR beta sequences and their occurrence across donors. In an earlier analysis of more than 550 of the donors, high-throughput TCR beta sequencing was used to judge whether each TCR beta V gene segment behaved as functional or pseudogenic. Alongside the repertoire data, information on donor age, sex, ethnicity and CMV serostatus was compiled. A later genetic analysis used genome-wide SNP genotypes for about three fifths of the roughly 700 donors, treating that subset as a discovery cohort. Every repertoire in the discovery cohort had been generated on one and the same sequencing platform. Class I and class II HLA loci were covered by the typing at four-digit resolution. The number of donors typed differed by locus, with about 629-630 for A, B, C, DRB1 and DQB1, roughly 550 for DQA1, 600 to 610 for DPA1, and 472 for DPB1. Several DR-DQ haplotypes were treated as single units for association and clustering because of strong linkage in the cohort. Across 398 genotyped donors of the cohort, an average of about 220,000 unique TCR beta nucleotide sequences per donor were sequenced, and 15% to 20% of those sequences were non-productive.

In total, just over 650 healthy bone marrow donors made up the cohort. All cohort members were sampled while nominally healthy, although unrecorded immune exposures were likely present. The donor was CMV seronegative and belonged to the group of 350 to 400 seronegative cohort members. A peripheral blood sample was provided by each donor, and peripheral blood mononuclear cells were used for TCR beta sequencing. Genomic DNA was extracted from the blood cell samples with the Qiagen DNeasy Blood Extraction Kit. The paper as a whole reports these results and caveats: According to the authors, the approach could potentially be generalized to other disease states and immunological phenotypes. Because the 87-base-pair reads could not distinguish some IMGT-functional V segments, including TRBV6-2 and TRBV6-3, those segments were excluded. In a later analysis, some 17,000 TCR beta sequences were associated with specific HLA alleles at a false discovery rate of 0.05. In an earlier analysis of a few hundred of the donors, most TCR beta V segments were observed in productive rearrangements about 87% or about 30% of the time, broadly matching IMGT annotations. The earlier analysis of 587 of the donors excluded some 15 rarely observed V segments, including chromosome 9 orphons, because counts were too low. Correlated functional status among segregating V segments might reflect linkage disequilibrium, but an unknown experimental factor could not be ruled out. Compared with equally common non-associated chains, HLA-associated TCR beta chains in a later analysis were more clonally expanded and had lower generation probabilities. According to a later analysis, most CMV-associated TCR beta chains appeared to be HLA-restricted, and the HLA associations seemed to be driven largely by CMV exposure. A further reported finding was that TCR beta sequences accurately predicted the HLA-A and HLA-B alleles for most subjects in the first cohort. Because HLA typing was missing for some donors at each locus, association tests included only the typed subset. Roughly uniform sequencing depth across donors was assumed in presence/absence analyses, although this assumption may not hold. While some public TCRs were present in many individuals, most TCR sequences turned up only very rarely across donors. In a later analysis, the rate of TCR association differed among HLA loci, with DRB1 alleles having the most associated TCRs and HLA-C alleles having the fewest. Only TCR beta chains were sequenced in this cohort, and the absence of alpha or paired-chain data limited detectable features. According to a later analysis, parvovirus B19, influenza, CMV and Epstein-Barr virus appeared linked to several top co-occurrence clusters. CMV serostatus was the only immune exposure information available for the cohort. The study listed 150 to 200 TCR beta chains as associated with cytomegalovirus. In a later genetic analysis, fewer N-insertions in productive TCRs were reported among donors in an Asian-associated ancestry cluster than the roughly 700-donor mean. In both the original and validation cohorts, the classifier was reported to diagnose cytomegalovirus status with high specificity and sensitivity. A group of highly shared sequence variants was considered likely to be a technical artifact of the sequencing pipeline. Strong co-occurrence of HLA alleles, especially DR and DQ, made assigning TCR associations to individual alleles difficult. An association between a missense DCLRE1C variant and V-gene and J-gene trimming of TCR beta chains was found in a later genetic analysis and replicated in an independent cohort. Three of the identified cytomegalovirus-associated TCR beta chains were confirmed in vitro to be specific for cytomegalovirus antigens.

After removal of 3 bases from V and 3 bases from J, the junction retains 6 bases not matched to a gene. CDR1 and CDR2 are drawn from the germline V gene: MGHDK, SYGVNS. From the cysteine through the phenylalanine, the CDR3 covers 17 amino acids. The only DNA kept is the CDR3, 51 bases in frame from the first base. As to this clone: This receptor's antigen is unknown. Within one base of it there is no much larger clone, and no base qualities were kept.

The library came from the immunoSEQ multiplex PCR assay. A mixture of 60 forward primers for TCR Vbeta segments and 13 reverse primers for TCR Jbeta segments was used in the multiplex PCR. A multiplex PCR assay on genomic DNA amplified the CDR3 region of rearranged TCR beta genes. The amplified TCR beta libraries were sequenced on the Illumina HiSeq System as 87-base-pair reads. In the authors' own workflow: A later analysis tallied around 87 million unique TCR beta chains across the approximately 670 repertoires, and about 10 million of those chains were shared by two or more donors. A nearest-neighbor algorithm error-corrected the raw reads and collapsed the reads into unique sequences, merging closely related sequences to remove PCR and sequencing errors. V, D and J gene segments were assigned by aligning CDR3 sequences to IMGT reference sequences. For a sequence to be retained, at least a six-nucleotide match to both a V gene segment and a J gene segment was required. A rearrangement counted as productive if the CDR3 had no stop codons and remained in frame with V and J, and every other rearrangement counted as non-productive. CDR3 was defined by IMGT convention, running from the second conserved V-encoded cysteine to the conserved J-encoded phenylalanine. In an earlier analysis of roughly 610 of the donors, sequences lacking an unambiguous match to a single V gene segment were excluded. In an earlier analysis of 450 to 750 of the donors, a V segment was called functional when productive rearrangements were above 56.7%, and segregating when the standard deviation between donors exceeded 5%. To diagnose cytomegalovirus status from the catalog of TCR beta chain sequences, a statistical classification framework was built. In a later analysis, V and J genes were assigned by comparing TCR nucleotide sequences against IMGT/GENE-DB human TR gene sequences. Using the TCRdist pipeline, a later analysis assigned CDR3 sequences along with most-parsimonious VDJ recombination scenarios. A later analysis defined each TCR beta chain by its CDR3 amino acid sequence plus V-gene family, and excluded reads lacking a unique V-gene family. In a later analysis, approximately 640 highly shared, low-generation-probability nucleotide sequences were removed to address suspected cross-contamination and a sequencing artifact. In a later analysis, a clonal expansion index for each public chain was calculated from normalized within-repertoire ranks of inferred template counts. A later analysis computed generation probabilities with a VDJ recombination model fitted to out-of-frame rearrangements, and checked the results against IGoR. In a later analysis, TCR-TCR, TCR-HLA and TCR-CMV co-occurrence was scored with hypergeometric tests, and a repertoire-size bias correction was applied to TCR pairs. In a later analysis, false discovery rates were estimated by permuting HLA or CMV assignments 20 times. In a later analysis, co-occurring TCRs were grouped using DBSCAN, with TCRdist sequence similarity added in when clustering inside HLA-allele-positive subsets. Repertoires with fewer than 30,000 or more than 120,000 public chains were left out of co-occurrence clustering, as were about five repertoires with anomalous nucleotide sharing. TCRdb's version of the immuneACCESS table is confined to in-frame rearrangements and falls short of the full clone set. An unresolved V gene accounts for under half of the shortfall where checked; the remainder is of unknown origin. V and J calls plus clone size are reproduced from that table; the DNA served to infer D and trimming. Here the sample has some 130,000 clones; over 70% occur a single time. The ten largest make up about 2.9% of the sample.

Sequencing used PBMCs. The receptor was isolated from a man in his forties in good health and CMV-seronegative. The chain links TRBV25-1 with TRBJ2-2, and 11 junctional nucleotides match TRBD2. The nucleotide sequence is given as TGTGCCAGCAGTGAGCAACTAGCGGGGGCATACACCGGGGAGCTGTTTTTT. It is translated as CASSEQLAGAYTGELFF.